This record looks at one T cell receptor (delta chain) sequence and its context. This clone's antigen is unknown. It is likely a read error: a sequence one base away is far more abundant. The data derive from a study of fetal and pediatric gammadelta thymocytes (dated by TCRdb to 2021 to 2024). Study-level background: The bulk gammadelta thymocyte repertoires combined previously published and newly generated, unpublished data and were used to strengthen a single-cell study of gammadelta thymocyte development. A total of approximately ten subjects, comprising 3 fetal thymus donors and 7 pediatric thymus donors, were covered by the bulk gammadelta thymocyte repertoire set. Previously published data (refs 27,28) and unpublished data were combined in the bulk gammadelta thymocyte repertoires. To increase subject numbers and strengthen the CDR3 publicity analysis, bulk TCR repertoire data were added. Points the paper makes about the study in general: Fetal gammadelta thymocyte repertoires were previously reported to be enriched for TRDV2, TRGV8 and TRGV9 usage, low N additions and public CDR3s compared with post-natal repertoires.

Staining of thymocytes was performed with Zombie NIR viability dye and with antibodies against CD3 (UCHT1), TCRgammadelta (11F2), TCRVgamma9 (IMMU360) and TCRVdelta2 (IMMU389). Bulk TRD and TRG CDR3 repertoires were produced separately from sorted Vgamma9Vdelta2 and nonVgamma9Vdelta2 gammadelta thymocytes taken from human fetal and pediatric thymuses. Children undergoing cardiac surgery in Belgium were the source of the pediatric thymus tissue. The pediatric thymus donors in the study ranged in age from roughly 1 to 11 years. As previously described, thymic cell suspensions were prepared from both fetal and post-natal thymuses. NonVgamma9Vdelta2 thymocytes were sorted as CD3+ gammadeltaTCR+ cells that did not have the Vgamma9+Vdelta2+ phenotype. Cell sorting was done on a FACS Aria III cell sorter (BD Biosciences). TCRdb records Illumina MiSeq as the sequencer. The source study handled its data this way. For the publicity analysis, the Vgamma9Vdelta2 and nonVgamma9Vdelta2 bulk CDR3 files from each subject were merged to form one combined repertoire per subject. Using base R and dplyr, each CDR3 amino acid sequence was checked across 9 single-cell datasets and about ten bulk repertoires to give a publicity score ranging from 0 to 19. TCRdb called clones afresh from the public reads with CATT; identical DNA rows were later merged. The V and J calls were determined by TCRdb, not by the authors. This sample has a few thousand delta-chain clones in its table, and around 25% of those were observed once. The ten biggest clones cover less than 5.5% of the sample.

Inclusive of the bounding cysteine and phenylalanine, the CDR3 is 20 residues long. Only the CDR3 part of the read is kept: 60 bases, read in frame from the first base. Sequences GEAIGNYY (CDR1) and EKD (CDR2) are obtained from the germline V gene. Relative to germline, V is missing 3 bases and J is missing 1 base, with 19 bases of the junction outside any gene match. The V gene is TRDV2 and the J gene is TRDJ1; TRDD3 aligns with 10 central bases. The sequence was collected from a child who underwent cardiac surgery and was recorded as healthy. Material for sequencing was non-Vgamma9Vdelta2 gamma-delta T cells from the thymus. Reading the label with the study, this specimen's cell subset or site is: CD3+gammadeltaTCR+ thymocytes not co-expressing Vgamma9 and Vdelta2. The CDR3 here reads CACDRWGLGDRSLCTDKLIF. The nucleotide sequence reads as follows: TGTGCCTGTGACCGTTGGGGGCTGGGGGATAGATCCCTGTGCACCGATAAACTCATCTTT.